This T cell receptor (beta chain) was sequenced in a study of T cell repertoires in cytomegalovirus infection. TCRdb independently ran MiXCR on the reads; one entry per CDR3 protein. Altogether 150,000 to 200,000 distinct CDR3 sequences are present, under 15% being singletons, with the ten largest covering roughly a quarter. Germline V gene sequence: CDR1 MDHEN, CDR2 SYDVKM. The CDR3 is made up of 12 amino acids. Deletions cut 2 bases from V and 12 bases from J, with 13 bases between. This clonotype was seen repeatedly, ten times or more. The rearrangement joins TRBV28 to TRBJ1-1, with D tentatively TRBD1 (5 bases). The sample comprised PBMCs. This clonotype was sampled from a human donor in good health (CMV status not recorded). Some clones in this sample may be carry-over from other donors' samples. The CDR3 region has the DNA TGTGCCAGCAGTTTAGACCCAGGGATGACTTTCTTT. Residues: CASSLDPGMTFF.